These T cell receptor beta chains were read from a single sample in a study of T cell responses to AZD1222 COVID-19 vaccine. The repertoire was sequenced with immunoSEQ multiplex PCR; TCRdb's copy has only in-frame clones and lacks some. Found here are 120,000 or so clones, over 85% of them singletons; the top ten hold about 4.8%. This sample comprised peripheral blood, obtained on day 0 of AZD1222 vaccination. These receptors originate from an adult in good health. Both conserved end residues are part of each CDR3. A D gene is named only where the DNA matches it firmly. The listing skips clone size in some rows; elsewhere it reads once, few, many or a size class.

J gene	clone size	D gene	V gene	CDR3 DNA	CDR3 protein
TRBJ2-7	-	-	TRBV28	TGTGCCAGCGCCCCGGGCCAGGGCTACGAGCAGTACTTC	CASAPGQGYEQYF
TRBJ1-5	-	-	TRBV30	TGTGCCTGGAGTGTAGGACAGCCTCAGCCCCAGCATTTT	CAWSVGQPQPQHF
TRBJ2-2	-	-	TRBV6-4	TGTGCCAGCAGTGAGACGCAGGAGGGCACCGGGGAGCTGTTTTTT	CASSETQEGTGELFF
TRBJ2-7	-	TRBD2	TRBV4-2	TGTGCCAGCAGCCAAGAGGGACTAGCGGACTCCTACGAGCAGTACTTC	CASSQEGLADSYEQYF
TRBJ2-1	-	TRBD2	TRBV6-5	TGTGCCTTTCTAGGAGCGGGGGATGAGCAGTTCTTC	CAFLGAGDEQFF
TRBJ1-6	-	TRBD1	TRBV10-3	TGTGCCATCAAAAAAGAGACAGGGGCCAATTCACCCCTCCACTTT	CAIKKETGANSPLHF
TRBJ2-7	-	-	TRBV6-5	TGTGCCAGCAGTTCCCCAGGCTACGAGCAGTACTTC	CASSSPGYEQYF
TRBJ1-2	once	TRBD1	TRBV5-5	TGTGCCAGCAGACCCTCTCCCGGGACAGGGACTAATGGCTACACCTTC	CASRPSPGTGTNGYTF
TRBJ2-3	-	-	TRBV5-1	TGCGCCAGCAGCCCAGGGGACACAGATACGCAGTATTTT	CASSPGDTDTQYF
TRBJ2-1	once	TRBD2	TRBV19	TGTGCCAGTAGTATCCTTAGCGGGAGCTCCTACAATGAGCAGTTCTTC	CASSILSGSSYNEQFF
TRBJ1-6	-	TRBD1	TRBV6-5	TGTGCCAGCTCACGGGACAGGGATTCACCCCTCCACTTT	CASSRDRDSPLHF
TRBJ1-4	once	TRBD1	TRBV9	TGTGCCAGCAGCGCCGACAGGGCTACTAATGAAAAACTGTTTTTT	CASSADRATNEKLFF
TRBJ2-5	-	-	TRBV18	TGTGCCAGCTCACCCCCGGGACGGGGGGAGACCCAGTACTTC	CASSPPGRGETQYF
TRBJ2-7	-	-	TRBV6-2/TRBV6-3	TGTGCCAGCAGTTACGACAGACCCTACGAGCAGTACTTC	CASSYDRPYEQYF
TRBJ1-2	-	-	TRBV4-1	TGCGCCAGCAGCCAAGAATGGCAGACCTTAAACTATGGCTACACCTTC	CASSQEWQTLNYGYTF
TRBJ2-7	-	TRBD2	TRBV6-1	TGTGCCAGCAGTGAAATGGCGGGGGAGACAATAGGCGAGCAGTACTTC	CASSEMAGETIGEQYF
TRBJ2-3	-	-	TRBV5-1	TGCGCCAGCAGCGAGGCTGCGACTAGCACAGATACGCAGTATTTT	CASSEAATSTDTQYF
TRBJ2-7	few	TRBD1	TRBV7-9	TGTGCCAGCAGCTTGACCGGGACAGGGGTCGAGCAGTACTTC	CASSLTGTGVEQYF
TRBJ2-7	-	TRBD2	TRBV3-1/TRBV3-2	TGTGCCAGCAGCGGGGGTCTAGCGGGAGTCGACGAGCAGTACTTC	CASSGGLAGVDEQYF
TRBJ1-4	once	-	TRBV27	TGTGCCAGCAGTTTAAACCCCAGGGGTAGAGAAAAACTGTTTTTT	CASSLNPRGREKLFF
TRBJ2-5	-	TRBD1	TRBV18	TGTGCCAGCTCACCGACCCCACAGGGGGTTGGGGAGACCCAGTACTTC	CASSPTPQGVGETQYF
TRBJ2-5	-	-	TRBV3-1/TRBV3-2	TGTGCCAGCAGCCAAGGACACAGGCAAGAGACCCAGTACTTC	CASSQGHRQETQYF
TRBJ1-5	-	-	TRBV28	TGTGCCAGTAGGTTTAGCAATCAGCCCCAGCATTTT	CASRFSNQPQHF
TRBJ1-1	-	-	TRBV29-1	TGCAGCGTTGAACGAAAGCCCTGGGAAGCTTTCTTT	CSVERKPWEAFF
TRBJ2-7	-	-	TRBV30	TGTGCCTGGAGTGTTCACGGAGAACGCTACGAGCAGTACTTC	CAWSVHGERYEQYF
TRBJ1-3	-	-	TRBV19	TGTGCCAGTAGTTCGGGCAGGTCCTCTGGAAACACCATATATTTT	CASSSGRSSGNTIYF
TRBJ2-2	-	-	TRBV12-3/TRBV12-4	TGTGCCAGCACCCACGAGTATGGCGGGGAGCTGTTTTTT	CASTHEYGGELFF
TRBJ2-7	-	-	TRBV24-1	TGTGCCACCAGTGAAGACAGTATCGAGCAGTACTTC	CATSEDSIEQYF
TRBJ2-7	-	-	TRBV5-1	TGCGCCAGCAGCTTGGCCCGGACTACCTACGAGCAGTACTTC	CASSLARTTYEQYF
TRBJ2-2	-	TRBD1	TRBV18	TGTGCCAGCTCATTTTCCGGGACAGCGAACACCGGGGAGCTGTTTTTT	CASSFSGTANTGELFF
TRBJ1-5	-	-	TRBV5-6	TGTGCCAGCAGCTTGTTGTGGAGGGCGGGCGGTCAGCCCCAGCATTTT	CASSLLWRAGGQPQHF
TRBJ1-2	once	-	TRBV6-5	TGTGCCAGTTACGTCGGGGGGCGGGGCTACACCTTC	CASYVGGRGYTF
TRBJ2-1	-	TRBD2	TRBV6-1	TGTGCCAGCAGTCTAGCGGGGGGCAATGAGCAGTTCTTC	CASSLAGGNEQFF
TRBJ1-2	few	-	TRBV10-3	TGTGCCATCAGTGACGGAGGGATCTATGGCTACACCTTC	CAISDGGIYGYTF
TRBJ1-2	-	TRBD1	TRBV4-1	TGCGCCAGCAGCCAGCCGGGACAGGGGTATGGCTACACCTTC	CASSQPGQGYGYTF
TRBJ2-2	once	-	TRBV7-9	TGTGCCAGCAGCCGGGAGCTGTTTTTT	CASSRELFF
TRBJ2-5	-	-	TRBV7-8	TGTGCCAGCAGCTTAGACTTTCGGGAGACCCAGTACTTC	CASSLDFRETQYF
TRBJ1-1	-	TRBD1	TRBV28	TGTGCCAGCAGCCTAGCAGGGACAGGGGTTCTCACTGAAGCTTTCTTT	CASSLAGTGVLTEAFF
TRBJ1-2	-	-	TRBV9	TGTGCCAGCAGCACCCCCTACGGGTATGCTAACTATGGCTACACCTTC	CASSTPYGYANYGYTF
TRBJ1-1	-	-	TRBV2	TGTGCCAGCAGTGAAGACAGGGCAGGAGCTTTCTTT	CASSEDRAGAFF
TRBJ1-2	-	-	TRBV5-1	TGCGCCAGCAGCCCGGGACCGGCTAACTATGGCTACACCTTC	CASSPGPANYGYTF
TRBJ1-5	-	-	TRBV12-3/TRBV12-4	TGTGCCAGCACCCCGACCCCCGGGGAGCCCCAGCATTTT	CASTPTPGEPQHF
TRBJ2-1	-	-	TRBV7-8	TGTGCCAGCAGCTTAGAAATAGTTGAGCAGTTCTTC	CASSLEIVEQFF
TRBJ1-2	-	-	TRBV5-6	TGTGCCAGCAGCTTGGGATATTTGGGCTACACCTTC	CASSLGYLGYTF
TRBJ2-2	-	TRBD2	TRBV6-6	TGTGCCAGCAGCTCCCTCCGAGGACTAGCGGGGGGGATGGGCACCGGGGAGCTGTTTTTT	CASSSLRGLAGGMGTGELFF
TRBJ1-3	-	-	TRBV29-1	TGCAGCGTTGGCTTTAGGGGCGCGGAATCTGGAAACACCATATATTTT	CSVGFRGAESGNTIYF
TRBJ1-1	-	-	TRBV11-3	TGTGCCAGCAGCCGACAGAGCAACACTGAAGCTTTCTTT	CASSRQSNTEAFF
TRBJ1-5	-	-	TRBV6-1	TGTGCCAGCAGTGATTTAAACGGGAGGGGAGGGCAGCCCCAGCATTTT	CASSDLNGRGGQPQHF
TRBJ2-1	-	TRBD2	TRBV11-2	TGTGCCAGCAGCCACTGGACTAGCGGGAAGGGCAATGAGCAGTTCTTC	CASSHWTSGKGNEQFF
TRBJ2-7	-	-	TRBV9	TGTGCCAGCAGCGCAGGGGGGTCCTACGAGCAGTACTTC	CASSAGGSYEQYF
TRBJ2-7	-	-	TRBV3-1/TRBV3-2	TGTGCCAGCAGCCAAGATTTAGGGGATCCCTACGAGCAGTACTTC	CASSQDLGDPYEQYF
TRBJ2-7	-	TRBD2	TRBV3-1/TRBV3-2	TGTGCCAGCAGCCAAGATCCCCTAGCGGGGGGCTCCTACGAGCAGTACTTC	CASSQDPLAGGSYEQYF
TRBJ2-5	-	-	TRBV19	TGTGCCAGTAGTTGGGGGGGCTGGCAAGAGACCCAGTACTTC	CASSWGGWQETQYF
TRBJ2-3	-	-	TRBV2	TGTGCCAGCAGTGGGTGGGATAGCACAGATACGCAGTATTTT	CASSGWDSTDTQYF